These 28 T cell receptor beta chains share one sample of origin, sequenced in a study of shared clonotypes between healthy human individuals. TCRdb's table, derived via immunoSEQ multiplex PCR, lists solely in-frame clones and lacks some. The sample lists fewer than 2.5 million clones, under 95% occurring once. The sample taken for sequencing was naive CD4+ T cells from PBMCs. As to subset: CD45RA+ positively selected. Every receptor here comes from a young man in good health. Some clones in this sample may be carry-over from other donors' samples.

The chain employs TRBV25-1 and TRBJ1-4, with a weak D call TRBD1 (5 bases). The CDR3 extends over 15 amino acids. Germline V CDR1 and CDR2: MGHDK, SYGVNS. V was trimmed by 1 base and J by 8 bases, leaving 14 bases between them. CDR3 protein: CASSELEGMWEKLFF. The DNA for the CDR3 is TGTGCCAGCAGTGAATTAGAGGGGATGTGGGAAAAACTGTTTTTT.

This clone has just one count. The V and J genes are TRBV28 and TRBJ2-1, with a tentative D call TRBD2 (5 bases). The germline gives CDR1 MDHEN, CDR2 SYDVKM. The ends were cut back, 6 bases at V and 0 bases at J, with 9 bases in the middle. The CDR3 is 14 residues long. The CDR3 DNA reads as TGTGCCAGCAGAAAGAGGGCCTCCTACAATGAGCAGTTCTTC. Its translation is CASRKRASYNEQFF.

The CDR3 is CASSIAGTGGYQPQHF. The CDR3, as DNA: TGTGCCAGTAGTATAGCGGGGACAGGGGGCTATCAGCCCCAGCATTTT. This chain uses TRBV19 with TRBJ1-5; 12 bases are shared with TRBD1. The germline V gene encodes CDR1 LNHDA and CDR2 SQIVND (reference sequence). The CDR3 consists of 16 residues. With 1 base clipped from V and 5 bases from J, the junction kept 3 bases outside the gene matches.

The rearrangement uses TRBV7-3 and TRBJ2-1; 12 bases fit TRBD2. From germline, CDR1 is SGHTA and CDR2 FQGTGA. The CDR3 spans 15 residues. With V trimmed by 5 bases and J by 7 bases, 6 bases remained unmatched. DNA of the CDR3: TGTGCCAGCAGCGGAAGACTAGCGGGAGCGAATGAGCAGTTCTTC. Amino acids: CASSGRLAGANEQFF. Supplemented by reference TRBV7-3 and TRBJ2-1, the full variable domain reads GAGVSQTPSNKVTEKGKYVELRCDPISGHTALYWYRQSLGQGPEFLIYFQGTGAADDSGLPNDRFFAVRPEGSVSTLKIQRTERGDSAVYLCASSGRLAGANEQFFGPGTRLTVL.

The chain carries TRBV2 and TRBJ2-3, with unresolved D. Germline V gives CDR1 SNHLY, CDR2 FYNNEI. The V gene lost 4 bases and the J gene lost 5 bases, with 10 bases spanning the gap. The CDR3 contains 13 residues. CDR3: CASSGVAGDTQYF. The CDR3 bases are TGTGCCAGCAGTGGGGTAGCTGGAGATACGCAGTATTTT.

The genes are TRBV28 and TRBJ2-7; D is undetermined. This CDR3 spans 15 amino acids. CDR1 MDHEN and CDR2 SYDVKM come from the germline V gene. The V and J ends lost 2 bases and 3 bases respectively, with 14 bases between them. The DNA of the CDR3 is TGTGCCAGCAGTTTACCTAGAGATGGGATCTACGAGCAGTACTTC. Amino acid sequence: CASSLPRDGIYEQYF.

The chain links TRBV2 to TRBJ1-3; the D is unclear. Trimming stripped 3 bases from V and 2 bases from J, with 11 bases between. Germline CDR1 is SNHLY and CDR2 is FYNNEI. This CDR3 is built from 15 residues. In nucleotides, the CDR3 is TGTGCCAGCAGTGAGCCCCCCCGGGCTGGAAACACCATATATTTT. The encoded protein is CASSEPPRAGNTIYF.

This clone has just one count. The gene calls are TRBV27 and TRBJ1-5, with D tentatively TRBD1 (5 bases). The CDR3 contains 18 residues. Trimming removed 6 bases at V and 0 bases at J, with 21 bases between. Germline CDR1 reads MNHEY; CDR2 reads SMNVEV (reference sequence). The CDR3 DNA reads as TGTGCCAGCAGCCCTCTTAGTCAGGGAATAAGTAGCAATCAGCCCCAGCATTTT. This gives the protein CASSPLSQGISSNQPQHF.

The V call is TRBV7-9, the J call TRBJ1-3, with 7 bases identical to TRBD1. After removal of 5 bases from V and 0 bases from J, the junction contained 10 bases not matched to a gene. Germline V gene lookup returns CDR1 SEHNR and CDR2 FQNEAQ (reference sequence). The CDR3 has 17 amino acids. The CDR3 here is CASSPRDRGNSGNTIYF. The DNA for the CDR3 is TGTGCCAGCAGCCCCCGGGACAGAGGAAACTCTGGAAACACCATATATTTT.

In DNA form, the CDR3 reads TGTGCCAGCAGCTTATCCACAACCGGGGGCACTGAAGCTTTCTTT. Its protein product is CASSLSTTGGTEAFF. V is TRBV11-3 and J is TRBJ1-1, with D perhaps matching TRBD1 (5 bases). Germline CDR1 is SGHNT and CDR2 is YENEEA. Trimming took off 2 bases at V and 4 bases at J, with 14 bases between the two ends. This CDR3 contains 15 residues.

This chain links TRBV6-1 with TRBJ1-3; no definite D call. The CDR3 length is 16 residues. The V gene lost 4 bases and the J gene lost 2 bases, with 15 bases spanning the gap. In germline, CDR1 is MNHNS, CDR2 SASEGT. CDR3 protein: CASSVAEQSPGNTIYF. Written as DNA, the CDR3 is TGTGCCAGCAGTGTGGCTGAACAGTCGCCTGGAAACACCATATATTTT.

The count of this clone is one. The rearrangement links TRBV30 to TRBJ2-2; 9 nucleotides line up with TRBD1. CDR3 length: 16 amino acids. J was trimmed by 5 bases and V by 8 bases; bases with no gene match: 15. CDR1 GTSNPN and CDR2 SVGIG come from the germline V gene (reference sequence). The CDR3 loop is CANVKHDRGRTGELFF. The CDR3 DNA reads TGTGCCAACGTAAAGCATGACAGGGGGAGGACCGGGGAGCTGTTTTTT.

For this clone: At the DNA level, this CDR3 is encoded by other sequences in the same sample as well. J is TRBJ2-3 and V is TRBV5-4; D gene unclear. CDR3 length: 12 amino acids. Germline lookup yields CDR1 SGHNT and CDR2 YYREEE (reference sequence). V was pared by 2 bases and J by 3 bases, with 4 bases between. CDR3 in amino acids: CASSLITDTQYF. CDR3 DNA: TGTGCCAGCAGCTTAATTACAGATACGCAGTATTTT.

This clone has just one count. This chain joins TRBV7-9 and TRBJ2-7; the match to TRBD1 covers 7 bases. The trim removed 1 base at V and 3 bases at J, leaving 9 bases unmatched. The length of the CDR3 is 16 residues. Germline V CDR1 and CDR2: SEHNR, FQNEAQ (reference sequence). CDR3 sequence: CASSLDRLGGLYEQYF. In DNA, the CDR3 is TGTGCCAGCAGCTTAGATCGGTTAGGGGGCCTCTACGAGCAGTACTTC.

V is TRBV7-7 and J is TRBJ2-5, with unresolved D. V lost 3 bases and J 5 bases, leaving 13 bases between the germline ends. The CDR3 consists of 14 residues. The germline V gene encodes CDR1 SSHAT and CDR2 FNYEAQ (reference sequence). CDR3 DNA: TGTGCCAGCAGCTTGTTCGGGTCGGTGGAGACCCAGTACTTC. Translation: CASSLFGSVETQYF.

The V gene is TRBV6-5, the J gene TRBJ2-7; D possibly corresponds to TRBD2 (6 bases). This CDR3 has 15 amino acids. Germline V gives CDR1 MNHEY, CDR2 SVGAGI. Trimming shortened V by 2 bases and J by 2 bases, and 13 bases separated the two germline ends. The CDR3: CASSYAAGQTYEQYF. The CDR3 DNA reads TGTGCCAGCAGTTACGCGGCGGGGCAAACCTACGAGCAGTACTTC.

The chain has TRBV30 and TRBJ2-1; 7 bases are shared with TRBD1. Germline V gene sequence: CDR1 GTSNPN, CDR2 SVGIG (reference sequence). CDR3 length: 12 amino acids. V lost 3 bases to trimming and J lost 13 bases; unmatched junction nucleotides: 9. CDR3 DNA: TGTGCCTGGAGAGGAGTCAGGACAGGACAGTTCTTC. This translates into CAWRGVRTGQFF.

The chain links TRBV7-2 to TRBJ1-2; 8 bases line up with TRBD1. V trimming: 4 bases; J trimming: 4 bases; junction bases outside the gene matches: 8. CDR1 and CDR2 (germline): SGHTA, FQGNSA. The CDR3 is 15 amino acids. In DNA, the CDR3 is TGTGCCAGCAGCTCCCCGGGACAGGTGCCCTATGGCTACACCTTC. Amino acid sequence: CASSSPGQVPYGYTF. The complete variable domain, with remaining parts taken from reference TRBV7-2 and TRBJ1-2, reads GAGVSQSPSNKVTEKGKDVELRCDPISGHTALYWYRQSLGQGLEFLIYFQGNSAPDKSGLPSDRFSAERTGGSVSTLTIQRTQQEDSAVYLCASSSPGQVPYGYTFGSGTRLTVV.

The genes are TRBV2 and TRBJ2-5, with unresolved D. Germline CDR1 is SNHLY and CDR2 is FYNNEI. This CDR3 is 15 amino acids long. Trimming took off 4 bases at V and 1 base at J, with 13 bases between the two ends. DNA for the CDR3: TGTGCCAGCAGTGGTTGGTCCCTGGCCCAAGAGACCCAGTACTTC. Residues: CASSGWSLAQETQYF.

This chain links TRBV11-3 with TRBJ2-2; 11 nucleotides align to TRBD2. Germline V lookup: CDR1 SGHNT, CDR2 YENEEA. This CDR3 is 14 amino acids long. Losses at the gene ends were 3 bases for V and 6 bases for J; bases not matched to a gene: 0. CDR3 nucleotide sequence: TGTGCCAGCAGCTTTAGCGGGGGGGCCGGGGAGCTGTTTTTT. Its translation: CASSFSGGAGELFF.

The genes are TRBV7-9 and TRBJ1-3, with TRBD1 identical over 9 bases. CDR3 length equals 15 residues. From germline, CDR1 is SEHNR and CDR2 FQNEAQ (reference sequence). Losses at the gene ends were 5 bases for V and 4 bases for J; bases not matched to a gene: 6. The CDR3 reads CASSPTGGAGNTIYF. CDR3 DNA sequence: TGTGCCAGCAGCCCAACAGGGGGCGCCGGAAACACCATATATTTT.

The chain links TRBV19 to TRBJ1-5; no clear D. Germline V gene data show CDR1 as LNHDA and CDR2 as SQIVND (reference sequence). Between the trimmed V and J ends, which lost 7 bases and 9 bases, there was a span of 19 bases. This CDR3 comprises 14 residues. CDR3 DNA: TGTGCCAGTAAGGACGGGTATAGCCGGCGGCCCCAGCATTTT. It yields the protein CASKDGYSRRPQHF.

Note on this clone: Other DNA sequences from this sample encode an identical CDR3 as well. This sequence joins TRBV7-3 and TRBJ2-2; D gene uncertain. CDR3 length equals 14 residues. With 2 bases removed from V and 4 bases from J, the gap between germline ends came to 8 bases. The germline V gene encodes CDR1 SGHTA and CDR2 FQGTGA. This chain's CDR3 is CASSLGRSTGELFF. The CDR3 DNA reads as TGTGCCAGCAGCTTAGGAAGAAGCACCGGGGAGCTGTTTTTT.

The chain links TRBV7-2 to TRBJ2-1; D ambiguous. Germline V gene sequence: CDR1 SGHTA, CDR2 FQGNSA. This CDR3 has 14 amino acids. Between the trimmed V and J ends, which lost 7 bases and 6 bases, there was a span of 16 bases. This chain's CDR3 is CASIEASPGNEQFF. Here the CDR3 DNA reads TGTGCCAGCATTGAAGCCTCTCCGGGCAATGAGCAGTTCTTC.

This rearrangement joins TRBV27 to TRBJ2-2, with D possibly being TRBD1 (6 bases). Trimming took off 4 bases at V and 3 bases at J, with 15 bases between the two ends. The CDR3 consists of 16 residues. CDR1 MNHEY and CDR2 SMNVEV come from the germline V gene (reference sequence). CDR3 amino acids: CASSSMLDRYTGELFF. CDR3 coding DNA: TGTGCCAGCAGTTCAATGCTCGACAGGTACACCGGGGAGCTGTTTTTT.

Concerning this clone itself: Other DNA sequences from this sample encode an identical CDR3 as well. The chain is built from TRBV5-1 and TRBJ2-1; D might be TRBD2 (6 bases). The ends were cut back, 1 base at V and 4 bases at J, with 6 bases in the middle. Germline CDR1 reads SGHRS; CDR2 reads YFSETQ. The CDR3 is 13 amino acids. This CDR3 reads CASSLREYNEQFF. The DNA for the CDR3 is TGCGCCAGCAGCTTGCGGGAGTACAATGAGCAGTTCTTC. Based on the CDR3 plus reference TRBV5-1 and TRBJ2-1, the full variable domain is KAGVTQTPRYLIKTRGQQVTLSCSPISGHRSVSWYQQTPGQGLQFLFEYFSETQRNKGNFPGRFSGRQFSNSRSEMNVSTLELGDSALYLCASSLREYNEQFFGPGTRLTVL.

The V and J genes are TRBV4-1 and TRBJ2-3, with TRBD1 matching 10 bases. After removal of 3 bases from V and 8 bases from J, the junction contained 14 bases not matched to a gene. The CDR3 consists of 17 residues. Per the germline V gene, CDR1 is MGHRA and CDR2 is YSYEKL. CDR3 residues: CASSQASGTGARGTQYF. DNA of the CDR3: TGCGCCAGCAGCCAGGCCTCCGGGACAGGGGCCCGGGGTACGCAGTATTTT.

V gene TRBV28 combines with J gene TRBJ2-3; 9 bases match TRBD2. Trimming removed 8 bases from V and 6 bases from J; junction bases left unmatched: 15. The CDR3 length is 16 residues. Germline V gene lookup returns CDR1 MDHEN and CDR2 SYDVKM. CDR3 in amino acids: CASLPASGALMDTQYF. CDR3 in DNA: TGTGCCAGCCTGCCAGCTAGCGGGGCCCTCATGGATACGCAGTATTTT.